The present entry profiles one T cell receptor beta chain with its context. Its antigen is still unknown. This specimen belongs to a study of OX40 agonist ivuxolimab in advanced cancers. Findings and limits, study-wide: Specificity for antigen went undetermined in the expanded peripheral T cells. Clonal expansion by week 6 occurred in CD4+ and CD8+ blood T cells (at 0.1 to 3.0 mg/kg).

The V gene's germline CDR1 is LNHDA and CDR2 SQIVND (reference sequence). The V end lost 1 base, the J end lost 0 bases, and 5 bases lay between the germline ends. This CDR3 has 14 residues. TCRdb's copy holds only in-frame clones and misses some; the assay was immunoSEQ multiplex PCR. This repertoire shows roughly 20,000 clones, more than 70% found once; its top ten account for about 16%. The sample consisted of CD4+ or CD8+ T cells sorted from blood, taken in a trial of the OX40 agonist ivuxolimab. The TCR sequence derives from an adult with an advanced solid tumor such as melanoma, head and neck, liver or kidney cancer. The V and J genes are TRBV19 and TRBJ2-3; D remains unclear. The CDR3 bases are TGTGCCAGTAGTATAGCGTCTAGCACAGATACGCAGTATTTT. Translating it yields CASSIASSTDTQYF.